What follows is one TCR beta chain and its context. This sample was included in a study of OX40 agonist ivuxolimab in advanced cancers. At the level of the study: Enrolled patients in dose escalation had cancers that were hepatocellular carcinoma, melanoma, renal cell or head and neck cancer.

TCRdb keeps only in-frame clones here, not all; method: immunoSEQ multiplex PCR. Of tens of thousands of clones in the sample, 88% were seen once. The receptor was derived from an adult with an advanced solid tumor such as melanoma, head and neck, liver or kidney cancer. The sequencing used CD4+ or CD8+ T cells sorted from blood, collected in a trial of the OX40 agonist ivuxolimab.

In DNA, the CDR3 is TGCAGCGTTGTGGGATCAGGGGGTATTACCGGGGAGCTGTTTTTT. It codes for CSVVGSGGITGELFF. This chain joins TRBV29-1 and TRBJ2-2; 7 bases fit TRBD1. The CDR3 consists of 15 residues. Germline V gene sequence: CDR1 SQVTM, CDR2 ANQGSEA. V was pared by 4 bases and J by 5 bases, with 10 bases of the junction left unmatched.